A single sample gave rise to the 13 T cell receptor beta chains below, sequenced in a study of TIL therapy for anti-PD-1-resistant metastatic lung cancer. The libraries were made with immunoSEQ v3. Only in-frame clones appear in the TCRdb table, and some are missing; sequencing was by immunoSEQ multiplex PCR. The sample yields just over 45,000 clones, roughly 85% seen once. Time point in this sample: pre-treatment sample, taken before nivolumab and TIL therapy. The sequencing here drew on blood, taken at baseline. The receptor source for this set is a man between 65 and 85 years old with non-small cell lung cancer.

The CDR3 region has the DNA TGCGCCAGCAGCTTGGACGACAGGGGCGGCTACACCTTC. Protein sequence: CASSLDDRGGYTF. This chain connects TRBV5-1 to TRBJ1-2; 8 bases match TRBD1. This CDR3 has 13 residues. Germline V gene sequence: CDR1 SGHRS, CDR2 YFSETQ. The V gene end was trimmed by 0 bases and the J gene end by 8 bases; junction bases not matched to a gene: 3.

This clone was counted between two and nine times. CDR3 loop: CASSSGDYEQYF. CDR3 nucleotides: TGTGCCAGCAGTTCGGGGGACTACGAGCAGTACTTC. The gene calls are TRBV6-5 and TRBJ2-7; TRBD2 might be the D (6 bases). V was pared by 4 bases and J by 3 bases, with 7 bases between. The V gene's germline CDR1 is MNHEY and CDR2 SVGAGI. The CDR3 runs 12 residues.

This chain uses TRBV28 with TRBJ2-7; 8 positions match TRBD1. The V gene's germline CDR1 is MDHEN and CDR2 SYDVKM. The CDR3 length is 14 residues. After removal of 8 bases from V and 6 bases from J, the junction contained 12 bases not matched to a gene. The CDR3 nucleotides read TGTGCCAGCTCCTCAGGGGGCGCCGTTCGCGAGCAGTACTTC. Translated: CASSSGGAVREQYF.

The V and J genes are TRBV18 and TRBJ1-1; D not certain. Deletions cut 1 base from V and 1 base from J, with 7 bases between. The CDR3 is 14 amino acids. Germline lookup yields CDR1 KGHSH and CDR2 LQKENI. The CDR3 DNA reads as TGTGCCAGCTCACCACTAAATGAGAACACTGAAGCTTTCTTT. Encoded protein: CASSPLNENTEAFF. Drawing the rest from reference TRBV18 and TRBJ1-1, the complete variable domain is NAGVMQNPRHLVRRRGQEARLRCSPMKGHSHVYWYRQLPEEGLKFMVYLQKENIIDESGMPKERFSAEFPKEGPSILRIQQVVRGDSAAYFCASSPLNENTEAFFGQGTRLTVV.

The chain couples TRBV7-6 to TRBJ2-2; D is possibly TRBD1 or TRBD2 (5 bases each). With 5 bases removed from V and 5 bases from J, the gap between germline ends came to 24 bases. The CDR3 spans 18 residues. Germline CDR1 and CDR2: SGHVS and FNYEAQ. This CDR3 is CASSVTRTGTGGTGELFF. CDR3 DNA sequence: TGTGCCAGCAGCGTTACACGAACCGGGACCGGCGGGACCGGGGAGCTGTTTTTT.

This clone has just a few counts. The rearrangement links TRBV6-5 to TRBJ2-7, with 9 bases lining up with TRBD1. The CDR3 length is 15 residues. V trimming: 0 bases; J trimming: 2 bases; junction bases outside the gene matches: 2. Germline V gene data show CDR1 as MNHEY and CDR2 as SVGAGI. The CDR3, as DNA: TGTGCCAGCAGTTACTCCGACAGGGGGACCTACGAGCAGTACTTC. Its translation: CASSYSDRGTYEQYF.

The gene calls are TRBV19 and TRBJ2-4, with no clear D. The CDR3 runs to 15 residues. Per the germline V gene, CDR1 is LNHDA and CDR2 is SQIVND (reference sequence). V lost 1 base and J lost 0, with 7 bases in between. The CDR3 sequence is CASSIGELAKNIQYF. CDR3 DNA: TGTGCCAGTAGTATAGGAGAACTAGCCAAAAACATTCAGTACTTC. The complete variable domain, with remaining parts taken from reference TRBV19 and TRBJ2-4, reads DGGITQSPKYLFRKEGQNVTLSCEQNLNHDAMYWYRQDPGQGLRLIYYSQIVNDFQKGDIAEGYSVSREKKESFPLTVTSAQKNPTAFYLCASSIGELAKNIQYFGAGTRLSVL.

CDR3 coding DNA: TGTGCCAGCAGCTCCGGACAGGGGGCGTACGGGGAGCTGTTTTTT. Protein product: CASSSGQGAYGELFF. This chain links TRBV11-2 with TRBJ2-2, with TRBD1 matching 11 bases. The CDR3 runs 15 residues. CDR1 and CDR2 (germline): SGHAT, FQNNGV. V dropped 4 bases and J dropped 7; count of bases not matched to a gene: 5.

This clone was counted only a few times. This sequence joins TRBV19 and TRBJ2-1; D remains ambiguous. CDR1 and CDR2 (germline): LNHDA, SQIVND (reference sequence). The CDR3 loop spans 13 amino acids. The germline V and J ends were trimmed by 3 bases and 6 bases, with 9 bases remaining between them. CDR3 amino acids: CASSILNTNEQFF. The CDR3, as DNA: TGTGCCAGTAGTATTCTAAACACCAATGAGCAGTTCTTC.

This chain joins TRBV30 and TRBJ2-1; 13 bases agree with TRBD2. The CDR3 covers 15 residues. V dropped 5 bases and J dropped 7; count of bases not matched to a gene: 8. The germline CDR1 and CDR2 sequences are GTSNPN and SVGIG (reference sequence). The CDR3 is CAWASGLAGANEQFF. The CDR3, as DNA: TGTGCCTGGGCCTCAGGACTAGCGGGAGCAAATGAGCAGTTCTTC.

The chain links TRBV7-2 to TRBJ2-5; D unclear. V gave up 5 bases and J gave up 1 base, with 5 bases separating them. From germline, CDR1 is SGHTA and CDR2 FQGNSA. This CDR3 is built from 12 residues. The CDR3 DNA reads as TGTGCCAGCAGCAAGACCCAAGAGACCCAGTACTTC. Residues: CASSKTQETQYF.

The CDR3 loop reads CASSPELGMVSSAYEQYF. CDR3 in DNA: TGTGCCAGCAGTCCCGAGTTGGGGATGGTCTCGTCAGCCTACGAGCAGTACTTC. The chain is built from TRBV27 and TRBJ2-7; D unresolved. The length of the CDR3 is 18 residues. The germline V and J ends were trimmed by 5 bases and 2 bases, with 25 bases remaining between them. Germline CDR1 reads MNHEY; CDR2 reads SMNVEV (reference sequence).

The sample holds one count of this clone. The chain is built from TRBV4-3 and TRBJ2-1, with TRBD2 matching over 8 bases. With 3 bases clipped from V and 12 bases from J, the junction kept 13 bases outside the gene matches. The CDR3 totals 15 residues. Per the germline V gene, CDR1 is LGHNA and CDR2 is YSLEER. The CDR3 region has the DNA TGCGCCAGCAGCCAGGCGGGACTAGTAGCCGATGTGCAGTTCTTC. The encoded protein is CASSQAGLVADVQFF.